This T cell receptor (beta chain) derives from a study of blood T cells in healthy people across ages. General study findings and limits: Unknown donor CMV status possibly confounded expanded clonotype changes.

The donors, healthy Caucasians from Russia, were aged roughly 6 to 100. Each donor gave approximately 9.7 milliliters of peripheral blood. Total RNA was extracted at no less than 6 micrograms per sample. A word on this clonotype: The antigen remains undetermined. One end of the junction is discordant with germline, which a read error may explain.

PCR was performed a second time for about 6 to 12 cycles using a sample-barcoded 5' primer and a J-beta primer mix. TCRdb passed the 5' RACE reads through MiXCR, listing each CDR3 protein once. The repertoire consists of hundreds of thousands of distinct CDR3 sequences, with 53% occurring once and the leading ten covering 40% to 50%. Sequenced input: blood. The sequence was obtained from a man older than 75 in good health.

The CDR3 DNA reads as TGCGCCGGCAGCGTGTCCGGGACTAGCGCACAAGAGACCCAGTACTTC. Translation: CAGSVSGTSAQETQYF. V is TRBV5-1 and J is TRBJ2-5, with TRBD2 matching over 10 bases. The CDR3 is made up of 16 amino acids. Germline-derived CDR1 and CDR2 are SGHRS and YFSETQ.